Each of the 9 T cell receptor beta chains below was sequenced from the same sample in a study of tumor-infiltrating lymphocytes in localized non-small cell lung cancer. Assay used: immunoSEQ multiplex PCR; TCRdb lists only in-frame clones, some missing. The repertoire holds some 22,000 clones, with 60% to 80% as singletons. Sample: lung tumor tissue. The source is a human donor with non-small cell lung cancer.

The chain is built from TRBV19 and TRBJ2-5; weak D call: TRBD2 (6 bases). The CDR3 consists of 13 residues. CDR1 and CDR2 (germline): LNHDA, SQIVND (reference sequence). V was shortened by 5 bases and J by 5 bases, with 12 bases between the two germline ends. CDR3 loop: CASSRTAGETQYF. The CDR3, as DNA: TGTGCCAGTAGTCGGACGGCGGGGGAGACCCAGTACTTC.

This chain joins TRBV7-2 and TRBJ1-1; no definite D call. The CDR3 is 12 residues long. Germline CDR1 SGHTA, CDR2 FQGNSA. V lost 5 bases and J lost 8, with 12 bases in between. The CDR3 region is CASSPTGVEAFF. The CDR3 bases are TGTGCCAGCAGCCCCACCGGGGTAGAAGCTTTCTTT.

The chain couples TRBV5-1 to TRBJ1-1; perhaps TRBD1 as D (5 bases). Trimming pared 4 bases from V and 0 bases from J, leaving 10 bases between. This CDR3 contains 14 residues. CDR1 is SGHRS, CDR2 YFSETQ, per germline. The CDR3 here is CASSTGTVNTEAFF. CDR3 DNA sequence: TGCGCCAGCAGCACCGGGACTGTGAACACTGAAGCTTTCTTT.

The chain carries TRBV7-2 and TRBJ2-7; the D is unclear. Trimming took 1 base from V and 6 from J, leaving 7 bases between them. The germline CDR1 and CDR2 sequences are SGHTA and FQGNSA. The CDR3 extends over 12 amino acids. CDR3 bases: TGTGCCAGCAGCTTAGTGGTCCCCGAGCAGTACTTC. This sequence encodes CASSLVVPEQYF.

This clone was seen a few times. V usage is TRBV5-6 and J usage is TRBJ2-1; D call uncertain. CDR1 is SGHDT and CDR2 is YYEEEE in the germline V gene. This CDR3 region has 13 residues. Trimming stripped 1 base from V and 8 bases from J, with 10 bases between. The DNA of the CDR3 is TGTGCCAGCAGCTTGTTTATGAAGGATGAGCAGTTCTTC. Amino acid sequence: CASSLFMKDEQFF.

This chain uses TRBV5-6 with TRBJ2-1; 11 bases agree with TRBD2. The CDR3 is 17 residues long. J gave up 3 bases and V 2 bases, and 7 bases lay outside the gene matches. CDR1 and CDR2 (germline): SGHDT, YYEEEE. CDR3 nucleotides: TGTGCCAGCAGCTTTCAAATGACTAGCGGGGTCTACAATGAGCAGTTCTTC. This encodes CASSFQMTSGVYNEQFF.

The V gene is TRBV9, the J gene TRBJ2-3; D gene uncertain. Trimming took 0 bases from V and 3 from J, leaving 5 bases between them. The length of the CDR3 is 13 residues. Germline loops: CDR1 SGDLS, CDR2 YYNGEE. CDR3 coding DNA: TGTGCCAGCAGCGTAGCGATGACAGATACGCAGTATTTT. It translates to CASSVAMTDTQYF.

This clone has more than one count but fewer than ten. The genes are TRBV10-3 and TRBJ2-5, with D tentatively TRBD1 (5 bases). The CDR3 runs to 13 residues. V lost 11 bases and J lost 0, with 13 bases in between. Germline CDR1 is ENHRY and CDR2 is SYGVKD. As DNA, the CDR3 is TGTGCCTCAGCTGGACAAGACCAAGAGACCCAGTACTTC. Protein: CASAGQDQETQYF.

The chain recombines TRBV11-1 with TRBJ1-1; D call uncertain. Between the trimmed V and J ends, which lost 1 base and 4 bases, there was a span of 7 bases. The CDR3 length is 13 residues. Per the germline V gene, CDR1 is SGHAT and CDR2 is FQDESV (reference sequence). The CDR3: CASSLGVSTEAFF. In DNA, the CDR3 is TGTGCCAGCAGCTTAGGAGTAAGCACTGAAGCTTTCTTT.